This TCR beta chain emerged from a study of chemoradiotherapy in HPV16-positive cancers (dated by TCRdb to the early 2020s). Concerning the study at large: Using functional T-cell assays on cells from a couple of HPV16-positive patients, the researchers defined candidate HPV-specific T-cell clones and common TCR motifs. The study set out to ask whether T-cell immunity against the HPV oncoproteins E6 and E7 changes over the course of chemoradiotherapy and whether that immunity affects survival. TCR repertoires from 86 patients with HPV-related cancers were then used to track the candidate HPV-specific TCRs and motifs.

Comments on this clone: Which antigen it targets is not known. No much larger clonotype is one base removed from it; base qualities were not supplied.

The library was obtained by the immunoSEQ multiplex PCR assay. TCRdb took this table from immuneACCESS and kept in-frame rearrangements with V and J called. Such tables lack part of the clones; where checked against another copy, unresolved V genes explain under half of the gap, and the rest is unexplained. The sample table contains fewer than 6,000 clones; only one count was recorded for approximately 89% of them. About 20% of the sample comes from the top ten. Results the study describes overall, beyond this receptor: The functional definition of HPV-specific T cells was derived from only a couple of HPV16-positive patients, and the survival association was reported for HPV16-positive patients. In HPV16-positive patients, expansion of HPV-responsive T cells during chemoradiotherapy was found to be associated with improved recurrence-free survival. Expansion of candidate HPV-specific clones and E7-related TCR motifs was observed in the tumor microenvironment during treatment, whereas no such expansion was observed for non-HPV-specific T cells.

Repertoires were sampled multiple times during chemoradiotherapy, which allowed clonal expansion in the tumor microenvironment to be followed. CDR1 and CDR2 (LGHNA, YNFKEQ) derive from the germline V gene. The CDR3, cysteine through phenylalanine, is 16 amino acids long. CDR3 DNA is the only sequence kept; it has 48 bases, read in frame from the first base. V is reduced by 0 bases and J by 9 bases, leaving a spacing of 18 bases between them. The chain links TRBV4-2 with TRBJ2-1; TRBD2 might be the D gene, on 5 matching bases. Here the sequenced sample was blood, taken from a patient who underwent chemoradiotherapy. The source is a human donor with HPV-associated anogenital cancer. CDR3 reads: CASSQDHGQDSIEQFF. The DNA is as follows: TGTGCCAGCAGCCAAGATCACGGCCAGGACTCGATTGAGCAGTTCTTC.